The clone carrying this T cell receptor (beta chain) was observed a few times. As yet, its antigen is unknown. Each CDR3 protein is one row after TCRdb ran MiXCR on the 5' RACE reads. The table lists 150,000 to 200,000 distinct CDR3 sequences, about 16% of them singletons. This sample was included in a study of CD8 T cells in ankylosing spondylitis. CDR3 length: 15 residues. The V gene end was trimmed by 4 bases and the J gene end by 1 base; junction bases not matched to a gene: 9. Germline lookup yields CDR1 SQVTM and CDR2 ANQGSEA. General study findings and limits: Earlier authors reported some of these motif variants in reactive arthritis synovial fluid and blood. According to the report, clones linked to the disease were significantly enriched in matched synovial fluid samples taken from ankylosing spondylitis patients. For ankylosing spondylitis blood, a TCR beta motif of seven to nine highly homologous variants appeared characteristic.

The genes are TRBV29-1 and TRBJ1-1, with 7 positions matching TRBD1. The sequenced sample was blood, either unsorted or a sorted T cell fraction (not recorded which). This sequence originates from a male donor with ankylosing spondylitis or in good health (not recorded which). CDR3 DNA: TGCAGCGTTGGAGGCCTTAGACAGGGGAACACTGAAGCTTTCTTT. Translation: CSVGGLRQGNTEAFF.